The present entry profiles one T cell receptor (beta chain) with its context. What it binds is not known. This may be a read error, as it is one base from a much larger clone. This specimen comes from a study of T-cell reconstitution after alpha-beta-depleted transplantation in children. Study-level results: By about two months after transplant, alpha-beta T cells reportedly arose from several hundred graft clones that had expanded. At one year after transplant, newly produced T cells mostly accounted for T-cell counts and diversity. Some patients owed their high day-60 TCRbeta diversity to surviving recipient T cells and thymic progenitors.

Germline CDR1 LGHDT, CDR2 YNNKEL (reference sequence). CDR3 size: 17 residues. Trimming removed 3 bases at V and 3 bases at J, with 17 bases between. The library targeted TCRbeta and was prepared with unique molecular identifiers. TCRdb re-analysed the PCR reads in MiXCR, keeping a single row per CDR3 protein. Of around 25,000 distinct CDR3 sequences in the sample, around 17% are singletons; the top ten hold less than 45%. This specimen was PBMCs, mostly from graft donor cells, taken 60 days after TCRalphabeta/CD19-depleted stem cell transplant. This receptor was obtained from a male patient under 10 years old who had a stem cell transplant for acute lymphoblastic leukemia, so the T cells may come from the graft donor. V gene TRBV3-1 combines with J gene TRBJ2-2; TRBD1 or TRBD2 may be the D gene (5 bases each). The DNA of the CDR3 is TGTGCCAGCAGCCAGGCCATGACAGAGGGCGACACCGGGGAGCTGTTTTTT. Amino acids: CASSQAMTEGDTGELFF.